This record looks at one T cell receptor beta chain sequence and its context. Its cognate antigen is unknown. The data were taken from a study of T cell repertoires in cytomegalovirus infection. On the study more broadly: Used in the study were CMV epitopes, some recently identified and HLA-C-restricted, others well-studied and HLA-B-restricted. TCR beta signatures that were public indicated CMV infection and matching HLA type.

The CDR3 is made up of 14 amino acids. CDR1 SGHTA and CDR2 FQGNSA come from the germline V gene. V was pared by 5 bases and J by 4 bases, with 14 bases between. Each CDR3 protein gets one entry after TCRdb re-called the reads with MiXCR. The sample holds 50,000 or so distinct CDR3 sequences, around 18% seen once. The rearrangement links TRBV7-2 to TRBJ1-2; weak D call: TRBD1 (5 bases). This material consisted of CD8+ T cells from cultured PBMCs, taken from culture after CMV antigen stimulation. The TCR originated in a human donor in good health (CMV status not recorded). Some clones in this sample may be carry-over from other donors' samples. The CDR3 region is CASSSGTGAYGYTF. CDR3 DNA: TGTGCCAGCAGCAGTGGGACCGGTGCCTATGGCTACACCTTC. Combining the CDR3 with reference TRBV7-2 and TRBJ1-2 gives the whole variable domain GAGVSQSPSNKVTEKGKDVELRCDPISGHTALYWYRQSLGQGLEFLIYFQGNSAPDKSGLPSDRFSAERTGGSVSTLTIQRTQQEDSAVYLCASSSGTGAYGYTFGSGTRLTVV.